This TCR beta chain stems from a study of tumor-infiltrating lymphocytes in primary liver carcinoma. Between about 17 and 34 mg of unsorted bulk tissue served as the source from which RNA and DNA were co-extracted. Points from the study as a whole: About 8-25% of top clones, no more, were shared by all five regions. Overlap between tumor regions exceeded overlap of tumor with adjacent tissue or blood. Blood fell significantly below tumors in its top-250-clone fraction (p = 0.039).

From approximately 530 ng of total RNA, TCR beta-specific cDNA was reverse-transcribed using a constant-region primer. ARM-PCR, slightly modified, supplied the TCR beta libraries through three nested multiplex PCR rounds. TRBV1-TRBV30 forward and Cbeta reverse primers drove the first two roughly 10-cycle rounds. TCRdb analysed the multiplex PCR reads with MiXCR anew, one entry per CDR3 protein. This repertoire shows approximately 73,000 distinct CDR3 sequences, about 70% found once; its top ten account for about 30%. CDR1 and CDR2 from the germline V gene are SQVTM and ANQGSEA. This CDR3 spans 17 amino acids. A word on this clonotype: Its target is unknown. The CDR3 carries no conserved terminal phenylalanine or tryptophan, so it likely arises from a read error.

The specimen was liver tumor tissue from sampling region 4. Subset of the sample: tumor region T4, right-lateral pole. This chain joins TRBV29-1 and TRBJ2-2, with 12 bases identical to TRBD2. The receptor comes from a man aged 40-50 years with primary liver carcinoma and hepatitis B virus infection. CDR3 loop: CSVLAGGPAAYTGVLFL. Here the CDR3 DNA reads TGCAGCGTTCTAGCGGGAGGGCCCGCTGCATACACCGGGGTGCTGTTTTTG.